This T cell receptor (beta chain) originates from a study of blood T cell repertoires in COVID-19. Sequencing was performed with immunoSEQ multiplex PCR; in TCRdb, only in-frame clones are kept and a portion is missing. The sample lists 170,000 or so clones, 70% to 90% occurring once. The CDR3 is 11 residues long. Germline loops: CDR1 LGHDT, CDR2 YNNKEL (reference sequence). The V gene lost 8 bases and the J gene lost 6 bases, with 9 bases spanning the gap. The receptor comes from a man aged 35-49 years with active or convalescent COVID-19. Sequencing was carried out using peripheral blood. V usage is TRBV3-1 (or the pseudogene TRBV3-2) and J usage is TRBJ2-3; TRBD2 might be the D (5 bases). CDR3 residues: CASDYRDTQYF. The CDR3, as DNA: TGTGCCAGCGACTATAGGGATACGCAGTATTTT.